Below, 13 T cell receptor beta chains from the same sample are listed, as sequenced in a study of CD8 T cells in ankylosing spondylitis. TCRdb processed the 5' RACE reads anew with MiXCR; each CDR3 protein has one entry. The sample records some 140,000 distinct CDR3 sequences, about 7% being singletons. Material: blood, either unsorted or a sorted T cell fraction (not recorded which). These receptors originate from a female donor with ankylosing spondylitis or in good health (not recorded which).

This clonotype was picked up many times. V usage is TRBV20-1 and J usage is TRBJ2-1; 9 bases agree with TRBD1. The germline gives CDR1 DFQATT, CDR2 SNEGSKA (reference sequence). The CDR3 spans 13 residues. V lost 5 bases and J lost 4; bases outside the gene matches: 3. For the CDR3, the DNA is TGCAGTGCTCCGGGACAGGGATACAATGAGCAGTTCTTC. This sequence encodes CSAPGQGYNEQFF.

This clonotype showed up many times. The genes are TRBV18 and TRBJ2-3; perhaps TRBD1 as D (5 bases). Trimming took off 8 bases at V and 1 base at J, with 10 bases between the two ends. Germline V CDR1 and CDR2: KGHSH, LQKENI. This CDR3 spans 13 amino acids. For the CDR3, the DNA is TGTGCCAGCCTCGAAGGGGGCACAGATACGCAGTATTTT. Translation gives CASLEGGTDTQYF.

V is TRBV5-1 and J is TRBJ2-3; 7 bases are shared with TRBD1. From germline, CDR1 is SGHRS and CDR2 YFSETQ. The CDR3 runs to 16 residues. Germline trimming cut 4 bases from V and 0 bases from J; bases unmatched to any gene: 8. CDR3: CASSPSGTASTDTQYF. The CDR3 bases are TGCGCCAGCAGCCCCTCCGGGACAGCGAGCACAGATACGCAGTATTTT.

This clonotype occurred many times. The chain combines TRBV5-6 with TRBJ2-2; D gene uncertain. This CDR3 has 14 residues. V was clipped by 2 bases and J by 4 bases, with 9 bases between them. Germline assignment: CDR1 SGHDT and CDR2 YYEEEE. The CDR3 is CASSFSFGTGELFF. CDR3 nucleotides: TGTGCCAGCAGCTTCTCATTCGGCACCGGGGAGCTGTTTTTT.

At least ten counts were recorded for this clonotype. The chain recombines TRBV4-1 with TRBJ1-1; D is possibly TRBD1 (6 bases). This CDR3 spans 14 amino acids. The ends were cut back, 5 bases at V and 1 base at J, with 11 bases in the middle. From germline, CDR1 is MGHRA and CDR2 YSYEKL. The CDR3 is CASSRDTRNTEAFF. Here the CDR3 DNA reads TGCGCCAGCAGCAGGGACACCCGGAACACTGAAGCTTTCTTT.

This clonotype was found many times. The chain carries TRBV20-1 and TRBJ2-3; TRBD2 aligns across 8 bases. The trim removed 0 bases at V and 0 bases at J, leaving 8 bases unmatched. This CDR3 is built from 17 residues. Germline CDR1 reads DFQATT; CDR2 reads SNEGSKA (reference sequence). This CDR3 reads CSARDPGGGASTDTQYF. The CDR3 nucleotides read TGCAGTGCTAGAGATCCCGGGGGGGGAGCTAGCACAGATACGCAGTATTTT.

This clonotype was observed at least ten times. The genes are TRBV20-1 and TRBJ2-4; tentative D call: TRBD2 (6 bases). From germline, CDR1 is DFQATT and CDR2 SNEGSKA (reference sequence). Trimming removed 5 bases from V and 0 bases from J, with 8 bases in between. The CDR3 runs 13 residues. The CDR3 protein is CSAGTVAKNIQYF. The DNA for the CDR3 is TGCAGTGCTGGGACTGTAGCCAAAAACATTCAGTACTTC.

This clonotype came up many times. The chain couples TRBV9 to TRBJ2-7; 7 nucleotides match TRBD2. CDR1 is SGDLS, CDR2 YYNGEE, per germline. V shed 3 bases and J 6 bases; nucleotides not matched to a gene: 15. CDR3 length equals 16 residues. The CDR3 nucleotides are TGTGCCAGCAGCGAAGAACCAGGAGGACTAGTGGGCGAGCAGTACTTC. Its translation is CASSEEPGGLVGEQYF.

A note on this clonotype: A much larger clone lies a single base off, so this may be a read error. The CDR3 DNA reads TGTGCCAGCAGCTTAACTGGACGGCGCAATCAGCCCCAGCCTTTT. It is translated as CASSLTGRRNQPQPF. This chain links TRBV7-2 with TRBJ1-5; D remains ambiguous. Germline values: CDR1 SGHTA, CDR2 FQGNSA. The length of the CDR3 is 15 residues.

This clonotype was observed many times. V gene TRBV15 combines with J gene TRBJ2-1, with a possible D match to TRBD2 (5 bases). This CDR3 has 15 amino acids. Germline V gene sequence: CDR1 LNHNV, CDR2 YYDKDF (reference sequence). Trimming stripped 0 bases from V and 10 bases from J, with 16 bases between. CDR3 nucleotides: TGTGCCACCAGCAGAGATTTGGTGAGAGAGCGGGAGCAGTTCTTC. Protein product: CATSRDLVREREQFF.

This clonotype was seen ten or more times. The chain couples TRBV6-2 or TRBV6-3 to TRBJ1-2; D gene unclear. Deletions cut 10 bases from V and 6 bases from J, with 12 bases between. Looked up from germline, CDR1 is MNHEY and CDR2 is SVGEGT. The length of the CDR3 is 11 residues. The CDR3 DNA sequence: TGTGCCACCTCCCGGGTGAATGGCTACACCTTC. Translation: CATSRVNGYTF.

This chain uses TRBV6-2 or TRBV6-3 with TRBJ1-2; no reliable D call. V lost 0 bases, J lost 12 bases, and 17 bases lay in between. The germline V gene has CDR1 MNHEY and CDR2 SVGEGT. The CDR3 sequence is 14 residues long. The CDR3: CASSYSTPPSDHTF. As DNA, the CDR3 is TGTGCCAGCAGTTACTCGACGCCTCCCTCAGACCACACCTTC.

This clonotype was seen at least ten times. The rearrangement uses TRBV3-1 and TRBJ2-4; 8 bases map to TRBD1. Germline CDR1 reads LGHDT; CDR2 reads YNNKEL (reference sequence). The CDR3 loop spans 16 amino acids. V trimming: 6 bases; J trimming: 1 base; junction bases outside the gene matches: 8. CDR3 region: CASSQKRDRAKNIQYF. The CDR3 region has the DNA TGTGCCAGCAGTCAAAAGAGGGACAGGGCCAAAAACATTCAGTACTTC.